This T cell receptor beta chain emerged from a study of blood T cell repertoires in COVID-19. Turning to the study itself: COVID-19 samples from acute and convalescent phases originated in the United States, Italy and Spain.

Notes on this clone: Other DNA variants within this sample encode the same CDR3.

Source study methods: Quantification of nucleated cells was approximated via reference gene primer amplification. Some clones are missing from TCRdb's copy, which holds only in-frame ones; the method was immunoSEQ multiplex PCR. That table gives V, J and clone size, and the DNA gave D and trimming. The table includes under 400,000 clones, around 90% detected once. The trim removed 2 bases at V and 3 bases at J, leaving 7 bases unmatched. Germline V gene lookup returns CDR1 SEHNR and CDR2 FQNEAQ (reference sequence). The length of the CDR3 is 16 residues. This TCR derives from a man between 18 and 29 years old with active or convalescent COVID-19. The chain is built from TRBV7-9 and TRBJ2-5; 9 bases map to TRBD2. Sequencing was carried out using peripheral blood. The CDR3 protein is CASSLRVAGDKETQYF. In DNA form, the CDR3 reads TGTGCCAGCAGCTTAAGGGTAGCGGGGGACAAAGAGACCCAGTACTTC.